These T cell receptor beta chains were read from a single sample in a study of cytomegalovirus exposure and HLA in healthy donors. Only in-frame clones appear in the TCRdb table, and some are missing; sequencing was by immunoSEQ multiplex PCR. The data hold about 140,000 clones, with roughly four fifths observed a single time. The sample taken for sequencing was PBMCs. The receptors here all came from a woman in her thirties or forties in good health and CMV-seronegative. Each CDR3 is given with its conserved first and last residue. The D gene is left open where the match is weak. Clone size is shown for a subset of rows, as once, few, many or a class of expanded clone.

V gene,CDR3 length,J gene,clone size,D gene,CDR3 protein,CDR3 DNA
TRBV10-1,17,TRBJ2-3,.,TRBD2,CASSPGQKVAGADTQYF,TGCGCCAGCTCCCCGGGACAGAAAGTAGCGGGAGCAGATACGCAGTATTTT
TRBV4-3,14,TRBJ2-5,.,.,CASSQDWDQETQYF,TGCGCCAGCAGCCAGGACTGGGACCAAGAGACCCAGTACTTC
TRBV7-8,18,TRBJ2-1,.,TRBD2,CASSLDPSRRAGDNEQFF,TGTGCCAGCAGCTTAGACCCCTCTAGGCGAGCGGGAGATAATGAGCAGTTCTTC
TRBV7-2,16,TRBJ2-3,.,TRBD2,CASSWILAGGPGTQYF,TGTGCCAGCAGCTGGATACTAGCGGGAGGCCCGGGGACGCAGTATTTT
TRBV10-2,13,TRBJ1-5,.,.,CASSDGGFQPQHF,TGCGCCAGCAGTGACGGGGGTTTTCAGCCCCAGCATTTT
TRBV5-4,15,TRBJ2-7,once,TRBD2,CASSTSGRLSYEQYF,TGTGCCAGCAGCACTAGCGGGAGGCTATCCTACGAGCAGTACTTC
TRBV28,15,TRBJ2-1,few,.,CASRGSGISYNEQFF,TGTGCCAGCAGGGGGTCCGGGATCTCCTACAATGAGCAGTTCTTC
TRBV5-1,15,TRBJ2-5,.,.,CASSLDQAFQETQYF,TGCGCCAGCAGCTTGGATCAAGCCTTCCAAGAGACCCAGTACTTC
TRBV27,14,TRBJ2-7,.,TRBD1,CASSYGTGGYEQYF,TGTGCCAGCAGTTACGGGACAGGAGGCTACGAGCAGTACTTC
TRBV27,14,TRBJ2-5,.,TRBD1,CASSLETGLGTQYF,TGTGCCAGCAGTTTAGAGACAGGGTTGGGTACCCAGTACTTC
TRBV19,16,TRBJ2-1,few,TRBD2,CASSAGLAGGPWEQFF,TGTGCCAGTAGCGCTGGACTAGCGGGAGGGCCGTGGGAGCAGTTCTTC
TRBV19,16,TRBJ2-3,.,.,CASSWGRVIETDTQYF,TGTGCCAGTAGTTGGGGGCGAGTCATCGAGACAGATACGCAGTATTTT
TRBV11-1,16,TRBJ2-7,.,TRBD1,CASSRHSLTGSNEQYF,TGTGCCAGCAGCCGCCATAGCTTGACAGGGTCTAACGAGCAGTACTTC
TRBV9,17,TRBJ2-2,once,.,CASSPTPALASTGELFF,TGTGCCAGCAGCCCTACCCCCGCGCTAGCCAGCACCGGGGAGCTGTTTTTT
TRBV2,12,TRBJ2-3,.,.,CASSDRSNTQYF,TGTGCCAGCAGTGATCGGTCGAATACGCAGTATTTT
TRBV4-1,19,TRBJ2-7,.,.,CASSQVNPGRVTTSYEQYF,TGCGCCAGCAGCCAAGTTAACCCCGGGCGGGTTACCACCTCCTACGAGCAGTACTTC
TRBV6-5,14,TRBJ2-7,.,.,CASTRDLGRYEQYF,TGTGCCAGCACCCGGGACTTGGGGCGGTACGAGCAGTACTTC
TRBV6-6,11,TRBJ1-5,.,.,CASNGGAQEHF,TGTGCCAGCAATGGGGGGGCTCAAGAGCATTTT
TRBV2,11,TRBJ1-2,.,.,CASSAERGYTF,TGTGCCAGCAGTGCCGAGAGAGGCTACACCTTC
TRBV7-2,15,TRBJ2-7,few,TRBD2,CASSLAMWAGGEQYF,TGTGCCAGCAGCTTAGCGATGTGGGCGGGAGGGGAGCAGTACTTC
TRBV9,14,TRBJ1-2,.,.,CASSVGGGSYGYTF,TGTGCCAGCAGCGTGGGAGGGGGGTCCTATGGCTACACCTTC
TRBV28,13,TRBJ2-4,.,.,CASSLRGRNIQYF,TGTGCCAGCAGTTTACGAGGGAGGAACATTCAGTACTTC
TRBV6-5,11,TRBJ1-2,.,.,CASRANYGYTF,TGTGCCAGCAGGGCCAACTATGGCTACACCTTC
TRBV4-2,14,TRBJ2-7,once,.,CASSQEALYYEQYF,TGTGCCAGCAGCCAAGAGGCACTATACTACGAGCAGTACTTC